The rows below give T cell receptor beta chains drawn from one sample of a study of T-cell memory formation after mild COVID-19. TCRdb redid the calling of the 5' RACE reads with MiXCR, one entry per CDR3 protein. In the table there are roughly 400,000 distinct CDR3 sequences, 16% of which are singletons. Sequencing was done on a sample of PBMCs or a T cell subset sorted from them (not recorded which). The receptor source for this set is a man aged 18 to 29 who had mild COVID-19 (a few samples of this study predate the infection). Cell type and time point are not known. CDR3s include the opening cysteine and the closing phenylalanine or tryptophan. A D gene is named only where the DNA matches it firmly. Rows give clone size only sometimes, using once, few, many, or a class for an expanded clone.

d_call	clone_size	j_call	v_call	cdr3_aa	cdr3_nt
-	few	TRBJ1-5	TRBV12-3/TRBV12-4	CASTQRGAQPQHF	TGTGCCAGCACCCAAAGGGGTGCTCAGCCCCAGCATTTT
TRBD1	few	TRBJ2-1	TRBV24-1	CATGQGPYNEQFF	TGTGCCACCGGACAGGGTCCCTACAATGAGCAGTTCTTC
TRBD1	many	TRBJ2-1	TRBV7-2	CASSLETGVGQFF	TGTGCCAGCAGCTTAGAGACAGGGGTCGGGCAGTTCTTC
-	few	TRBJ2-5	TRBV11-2	CASGGTIGETQYF	TGTGCCAGCGGCGGGACAATTGGAGAGACCCAGTACTTC
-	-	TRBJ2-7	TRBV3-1	CASQQRDSSYEQYF	TGTGCCAGTCAGCAACGAGACAGCAGCTACGAGCAGTACTTC
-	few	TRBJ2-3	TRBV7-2	CASSSTPTDTQYF	TGTGCCAGCAGCTCAACCCCCACAGATACGCAGTATTTT
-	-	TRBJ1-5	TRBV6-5	CASSYAAGGQPQHF	TGTGCCAGCAGTTACGCGGCAGGTGGTCAGCCCCAGCATTTT
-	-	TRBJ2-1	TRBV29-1	CSVEQGKRYEKFF	TGCAGCGTTGAGCAGGGGAAGCGGTATGAGAAGTTCTTC
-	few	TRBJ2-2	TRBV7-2	CASSLMGIAGELFF	TGTGCCAGCAGCTTAATGGGTATAGCAGGGGAGCTGTTTTTT
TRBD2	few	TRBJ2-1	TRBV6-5	CASSYGLAGGPQFF	TGTGCCAGCAGTTACGGACTAGCGGGGGGGCCGCAGTTCTTC
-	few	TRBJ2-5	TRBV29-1	CSVGFLALGKGEETQYF	TGCAGCGTTGGATTTCTTGCCCTGGGCAAAGGGGAAGAGACCCAGTACTTC
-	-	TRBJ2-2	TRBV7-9	CASSLSQGLYTGELFF	TGTGCCAGCAGCTTATCCCAGGGTTTATACACCGGGGAGCTGTTTTTT
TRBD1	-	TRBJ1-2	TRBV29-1	CSVARDRGWYGYTF	TGCAGCGTTGCACGTGACAGGGGATGGTATGGCTACACCTTC
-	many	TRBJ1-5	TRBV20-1	CSARVGLDNQPQHF	TGCAGTGCTAGAGTCGGCCTCGATAATCAGCCCCAGCATTTT
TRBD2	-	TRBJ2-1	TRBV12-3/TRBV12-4	CASGTSGGSNEQFF	TGTGCCAGCGGCACTAGCGGGGGGAGTAATGAGCAGTTCTTC
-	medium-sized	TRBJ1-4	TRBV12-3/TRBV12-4	CASRGSGPTNEKLFF	TGTGCCAGCAGGGGCTCGGGCCCAACTAATGAAAAACTGTTTTTT
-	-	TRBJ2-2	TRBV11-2	CASSLVIMAGSGTGELFF	TGTGCCAGCAGCTTAGTGATAATGGCGGGATCGGGCACCGGGGAGCTGTTTTTT
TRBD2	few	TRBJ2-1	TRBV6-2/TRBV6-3	CASSPRSSGDGEQFF	TGTGCCAGCAGCCCACGATCTAGCGGGGACGGTGAGCAGTTCTTC
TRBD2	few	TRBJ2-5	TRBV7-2	CASSLTGTRGTQYF	TGTGCCAGCAGTTTGACCGGGACTAGAGGGACCCAGTACTTC
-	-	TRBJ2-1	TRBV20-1	CSASIPYNEQFF	TGCAGTGCTAGCATCCCCTACAATGAGCAGTTCTTC
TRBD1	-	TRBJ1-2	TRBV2	CASRGQAYGYTF	TGTGCCAGCCGGGGACAGGCCTATGGCTACACCTTC
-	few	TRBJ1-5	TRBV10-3	CAIREGLGNQPQHF	TGTGCCATCAGGGAGGGGCTGGGAAATCAGCCCCAGCATTTT
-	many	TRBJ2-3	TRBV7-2	CASSLSDTQYF	TGTGCCAGCAGTTTGTCAGATACGCAGTATTTT
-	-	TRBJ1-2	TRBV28	CASSQSGGYTF	TGTGCCAGCAGTCAAAGCGGGGGCTACACCTTC
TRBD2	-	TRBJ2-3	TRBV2	CASSEGLATPTDTQYF	TGTGCCAGCAGTGAAGGACTAGCGACCCCCACAGATACGCAGTATTTT
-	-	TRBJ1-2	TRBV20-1	CSARKGPTNYGYTF	TGCAGTGCTAGAAAGGGCCCGACTAACTATGGCTACACCTTC
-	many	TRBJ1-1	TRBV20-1	CSAIRGQGSTEAFF	TGCAGTGCTATTCGGGGGCAGGGGAGCACTGAAGCTTTCTTT
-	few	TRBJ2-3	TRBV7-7	CASSLGSRGGFTDTQYF	TGTGCCAGCAGCTTAGGATCCAGGGGGGGGTTCACAGATACGCAGTATTTT
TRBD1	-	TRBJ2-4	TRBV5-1	CASSFGQGANIQYF	TGCGCCAGCAGCTTCGGCCAGGGGGCGAACATTCAGTACTTC
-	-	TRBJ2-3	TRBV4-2	CASSQDWRNTQYF	TGTGCCAGCAGCCAAGATTGGCGGAATACGCAGTATTTT
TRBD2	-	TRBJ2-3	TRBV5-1	CASSLKGGGATDTQYF	TGCGCCAGCAGCCTAAAAGGCGGGGGAGCCACAGATACGCAGTATTTT
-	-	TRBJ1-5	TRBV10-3	CAISDKTREPRQPQHF	TGTGCCATCAGTGATAAGACTAGGGAGCCCCGGCAGCCCCAGCATTTT
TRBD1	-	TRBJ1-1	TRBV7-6	CASSLSSGGTEAFF	TGTGCCAGCAGCCTATCCTCAGGGGGCACTGAAGCTTTCTTT
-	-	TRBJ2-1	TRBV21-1	CASSPGSGGWGEQFF	TGTGCCAGCAGCCCGGGTAGCGGGGGTTGGGGTGAGCAGTTCTTC
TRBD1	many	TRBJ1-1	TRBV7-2	CASSLTGGIGAEAFF	TGTGCCAGCAGCTTGACAGGGGGGATTGGGGCTGAAGCTTTCTTT
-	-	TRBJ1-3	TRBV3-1	CASSQDSGTSGNTIYF	TGTGCCAGCAGCCAAGATTCTGGCACCTCTGGAAACACCATATATTTT